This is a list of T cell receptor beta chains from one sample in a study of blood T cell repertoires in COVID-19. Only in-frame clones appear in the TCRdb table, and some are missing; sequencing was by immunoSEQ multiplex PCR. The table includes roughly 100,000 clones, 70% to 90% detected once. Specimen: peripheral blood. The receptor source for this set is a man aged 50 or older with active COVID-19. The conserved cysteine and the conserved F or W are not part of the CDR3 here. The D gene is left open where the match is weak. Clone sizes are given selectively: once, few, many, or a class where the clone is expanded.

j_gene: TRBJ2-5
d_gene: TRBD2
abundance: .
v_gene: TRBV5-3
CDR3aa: ARSSLRERGYQETQY

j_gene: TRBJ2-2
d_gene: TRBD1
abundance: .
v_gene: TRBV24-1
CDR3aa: ATSEGGQGKDTGELF

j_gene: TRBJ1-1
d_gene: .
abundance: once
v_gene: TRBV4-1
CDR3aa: ASSQVRAGWTTEAF

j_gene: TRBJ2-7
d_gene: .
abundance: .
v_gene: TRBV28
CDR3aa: ASSPGGAPGVDEQY

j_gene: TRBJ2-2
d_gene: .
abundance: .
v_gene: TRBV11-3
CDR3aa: ASSLDYQEAGELF

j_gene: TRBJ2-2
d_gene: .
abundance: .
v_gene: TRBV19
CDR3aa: ASSMSEVGELF

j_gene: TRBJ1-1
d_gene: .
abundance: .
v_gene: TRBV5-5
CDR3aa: ASSAQGVTGNTEAF

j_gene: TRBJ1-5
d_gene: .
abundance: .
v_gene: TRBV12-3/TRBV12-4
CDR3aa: ASSRDSNQPQH

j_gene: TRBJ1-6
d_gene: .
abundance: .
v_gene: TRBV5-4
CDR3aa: ASRPGQGGAPLH

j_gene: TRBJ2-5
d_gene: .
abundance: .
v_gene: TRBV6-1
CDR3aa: ASSEIVGSRRETQY

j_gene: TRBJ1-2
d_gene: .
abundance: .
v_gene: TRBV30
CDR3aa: AWSVPAGRSGYT

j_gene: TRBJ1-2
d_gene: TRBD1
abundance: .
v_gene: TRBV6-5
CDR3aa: ASSYDRDYGYT

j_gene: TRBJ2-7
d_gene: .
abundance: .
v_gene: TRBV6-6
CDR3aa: ATATQGMYEQY

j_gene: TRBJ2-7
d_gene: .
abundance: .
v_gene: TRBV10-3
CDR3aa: AISESPLGQY

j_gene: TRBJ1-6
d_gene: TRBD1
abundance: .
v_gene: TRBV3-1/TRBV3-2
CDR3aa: ASSQWDRANSPLH

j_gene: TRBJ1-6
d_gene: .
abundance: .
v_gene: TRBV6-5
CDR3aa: ASSPLVPRSPLH

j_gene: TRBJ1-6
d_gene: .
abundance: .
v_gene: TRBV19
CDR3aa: ASIGLGSPLH

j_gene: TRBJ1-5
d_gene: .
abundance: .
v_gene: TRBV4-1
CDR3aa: ASSQGWREHQPQH

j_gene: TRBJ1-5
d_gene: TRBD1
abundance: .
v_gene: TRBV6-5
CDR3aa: ASSRTGPNQPQH

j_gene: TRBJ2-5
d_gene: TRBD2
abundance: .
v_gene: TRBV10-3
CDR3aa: AIRESGGGKETQY

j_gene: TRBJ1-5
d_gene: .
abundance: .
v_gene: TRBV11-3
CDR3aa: ASSLDRPGEGNQPQH

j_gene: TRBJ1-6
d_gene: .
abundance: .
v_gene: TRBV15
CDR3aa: ATSRDVQGIGDSPLH

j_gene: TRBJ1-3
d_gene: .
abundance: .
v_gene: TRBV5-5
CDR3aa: ASSQYREVSGNTIY

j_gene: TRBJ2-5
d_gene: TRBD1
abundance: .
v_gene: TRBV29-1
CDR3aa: SVDRQGWQETQY

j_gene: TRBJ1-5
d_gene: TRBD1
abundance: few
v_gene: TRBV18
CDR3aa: ASSHLRGHDQPQH

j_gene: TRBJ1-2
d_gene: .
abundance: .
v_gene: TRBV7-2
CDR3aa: ASSEYRVGYGYT

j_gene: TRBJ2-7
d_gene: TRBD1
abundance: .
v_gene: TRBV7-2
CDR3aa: ASSLGTGYEQY

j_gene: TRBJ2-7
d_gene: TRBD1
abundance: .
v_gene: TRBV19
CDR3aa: ASSSIPAGQGAREQY

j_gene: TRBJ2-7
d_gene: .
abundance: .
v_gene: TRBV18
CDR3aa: ASSPLHPETYYEQY

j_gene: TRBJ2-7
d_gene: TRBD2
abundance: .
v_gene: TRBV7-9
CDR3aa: ASSGLAGGPVEQY